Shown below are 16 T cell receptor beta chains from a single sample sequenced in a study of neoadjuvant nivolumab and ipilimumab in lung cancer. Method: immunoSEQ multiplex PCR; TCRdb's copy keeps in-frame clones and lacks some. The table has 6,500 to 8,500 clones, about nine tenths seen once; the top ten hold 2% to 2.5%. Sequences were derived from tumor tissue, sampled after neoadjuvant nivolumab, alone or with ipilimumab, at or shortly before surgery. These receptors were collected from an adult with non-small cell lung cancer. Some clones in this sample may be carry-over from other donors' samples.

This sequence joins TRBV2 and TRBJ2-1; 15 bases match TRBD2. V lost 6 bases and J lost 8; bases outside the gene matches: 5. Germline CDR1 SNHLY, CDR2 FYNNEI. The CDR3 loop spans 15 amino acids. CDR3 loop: CASRGLAGGGDEQFF. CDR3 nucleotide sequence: TGTGCCAGCAGGGGACTAGCGGGAGGAGGCGATGAGCAGTTCTTC.

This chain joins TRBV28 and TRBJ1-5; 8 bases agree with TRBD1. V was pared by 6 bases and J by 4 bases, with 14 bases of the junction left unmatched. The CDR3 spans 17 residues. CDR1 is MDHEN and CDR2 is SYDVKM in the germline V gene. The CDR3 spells CASRLPGGQGGNQPQHF. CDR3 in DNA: TGTGCCAGCAGATTACCGGGAGGACAGGGCGGAAATCAGCCCCAGCATTTT.

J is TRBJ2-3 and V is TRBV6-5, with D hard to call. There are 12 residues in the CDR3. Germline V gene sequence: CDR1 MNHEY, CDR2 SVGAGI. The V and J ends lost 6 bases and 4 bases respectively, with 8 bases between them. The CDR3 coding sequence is TGTGCCAGCAGCGCTTCCTCAGATACGCAGTATTTT. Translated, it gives CASSASSDTQYF.

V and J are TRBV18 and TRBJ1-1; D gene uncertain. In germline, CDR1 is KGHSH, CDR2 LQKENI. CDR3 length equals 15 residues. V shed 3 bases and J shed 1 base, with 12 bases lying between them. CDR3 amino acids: CASSPMAQTNTEAFF. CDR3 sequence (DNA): TGTGCCAGCTCACCGATGGCACAAACGAACACTGAAGCTTTCTTT. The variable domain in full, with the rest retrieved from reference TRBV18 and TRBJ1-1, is NAGVMQNPRHLVRRRGQEARLRCSPMKGHSHVYWYRQLPEEGLKFMVYLQKENIIDESGMPKERFSAEFPKEGPSILRIQQVVRGDSAAYFCASSPMAQTNTEAFFGQGTRLTVV.

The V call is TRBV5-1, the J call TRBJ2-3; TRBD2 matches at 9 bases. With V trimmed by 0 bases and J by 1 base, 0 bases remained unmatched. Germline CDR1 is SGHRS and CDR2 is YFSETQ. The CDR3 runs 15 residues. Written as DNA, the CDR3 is TGCGCCAGCAGCTTGGGGACTAGCGGCACAGATACGCAGTATTTT. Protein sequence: CASSLGTSGTDTQYF.

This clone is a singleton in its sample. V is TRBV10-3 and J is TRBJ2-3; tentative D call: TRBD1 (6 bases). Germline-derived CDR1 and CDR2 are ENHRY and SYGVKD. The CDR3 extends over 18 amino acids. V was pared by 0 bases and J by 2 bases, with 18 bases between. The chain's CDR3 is CAISESGEWTATTDTQYF. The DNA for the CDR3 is TGTGCCATCAGTGAGTCAGGGGAATGGACAGCTACCACAGATACGCAGTATTTT.

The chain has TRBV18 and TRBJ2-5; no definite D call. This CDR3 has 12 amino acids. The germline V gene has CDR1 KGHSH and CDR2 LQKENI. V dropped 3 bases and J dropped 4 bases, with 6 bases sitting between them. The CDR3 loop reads CASSPVSETQYF. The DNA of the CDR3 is TGTGCCAGCTCACCGGTGTCAGAGACCCAGTACTTC.

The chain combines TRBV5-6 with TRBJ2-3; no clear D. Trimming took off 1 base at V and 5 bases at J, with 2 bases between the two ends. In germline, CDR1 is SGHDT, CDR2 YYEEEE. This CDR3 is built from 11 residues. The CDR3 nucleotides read TGTGCCAGCAGCTTGAAAGATACGCAGTATTTT. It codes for CASSLKDTQYF. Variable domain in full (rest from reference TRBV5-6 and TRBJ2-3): DAGVTQSPTHLIKTRGQQVTLRCSPKSGHDTVSWYQQALGQGPQFIFQYYEEEERQRGNFPDRFSGHQFPNYSSELNVNALLLGDSALYLCASSLKDTQYFGPGTRLTVL.

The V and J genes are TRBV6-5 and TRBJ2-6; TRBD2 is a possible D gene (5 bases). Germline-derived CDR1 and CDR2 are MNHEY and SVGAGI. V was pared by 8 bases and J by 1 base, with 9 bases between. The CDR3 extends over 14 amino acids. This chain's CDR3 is CASGTSSGANVLTF. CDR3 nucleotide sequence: TGTGCCAGCGGAACTAGTTCTGGGGCCAACGTCCTGACTTTC.

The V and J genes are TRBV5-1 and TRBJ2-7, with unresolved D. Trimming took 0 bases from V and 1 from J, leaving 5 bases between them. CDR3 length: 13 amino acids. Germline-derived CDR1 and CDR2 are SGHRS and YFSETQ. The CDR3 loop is CASSLGESYEQYF. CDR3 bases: TGCGCCAGCAGCTTGGGCGAGTCCTACGAGCAGTACTTC.

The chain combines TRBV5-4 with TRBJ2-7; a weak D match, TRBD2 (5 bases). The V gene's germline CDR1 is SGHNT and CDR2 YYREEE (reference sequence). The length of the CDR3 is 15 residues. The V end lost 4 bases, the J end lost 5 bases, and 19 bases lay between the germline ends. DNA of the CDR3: TGTGCCAGCAGCATCTCGAGATGGACGAGGGACGAGCAGTACTTC. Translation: CASSISRWTRDEQYF.

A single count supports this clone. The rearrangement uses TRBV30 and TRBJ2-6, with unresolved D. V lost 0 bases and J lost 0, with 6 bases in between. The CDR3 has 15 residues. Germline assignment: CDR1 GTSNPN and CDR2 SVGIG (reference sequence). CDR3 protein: CAWSVDDSGANVLTF. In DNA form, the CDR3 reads TGTGCCTGGAGTGTCGACGACTCTGGGGCCAACGTCCTGACTTTC.

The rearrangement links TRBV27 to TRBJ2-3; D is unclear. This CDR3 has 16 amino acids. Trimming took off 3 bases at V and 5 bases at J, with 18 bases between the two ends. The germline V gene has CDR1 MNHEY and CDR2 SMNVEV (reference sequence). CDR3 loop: CASSFDVSGRKDTQYF. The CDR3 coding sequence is TGTGCCAGCAGTTTCGACGTCTCTGGACGCAAAGATACGCAGTATTTT.

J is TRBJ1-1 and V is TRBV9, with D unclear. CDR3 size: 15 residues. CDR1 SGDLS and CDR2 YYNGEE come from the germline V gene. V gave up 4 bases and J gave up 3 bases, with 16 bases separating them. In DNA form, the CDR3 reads TGTGCCAGCAGCCTAGGGAGGGCGCGGGACACTGAAGCTTTCTTT. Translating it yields CASSLGRARDTEAFF.

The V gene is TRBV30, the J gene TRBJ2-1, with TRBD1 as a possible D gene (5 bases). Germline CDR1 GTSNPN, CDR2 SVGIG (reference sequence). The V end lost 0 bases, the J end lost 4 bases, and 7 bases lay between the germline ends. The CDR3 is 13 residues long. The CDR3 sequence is CAWSVGEYNEQFF. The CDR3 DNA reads TGTGCCTGGAGTGTAGGGGAATACAATGAGCAGTTCTTC. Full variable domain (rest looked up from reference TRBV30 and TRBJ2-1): SQTIHQWPATLVQPVGSPLSLECTVEGTSNPNLYWYRQAAGRGLQLLFYSVGIGQISSEVPQNLSASRPQDRQFILSSKKLLLSDSGFYLCAWSVGEYNEQFFGPGTRLTVL.

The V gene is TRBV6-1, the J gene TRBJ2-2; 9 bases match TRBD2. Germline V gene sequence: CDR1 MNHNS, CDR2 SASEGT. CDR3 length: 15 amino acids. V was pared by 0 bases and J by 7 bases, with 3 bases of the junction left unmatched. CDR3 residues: CASSEASGRIGELFF. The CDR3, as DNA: TGTGCCAGCAGTGAAGCTAGCGGGAGAATCGGGGAGCTGTTTTTT.